This is a list of T cell receptor beta chains from one sample in a study of neoadjuvant anti-PD-1 for oral cavity cancer. Assay used: immunoSEQ multiplex PCR; TCRdb lists only in-frame clones, some missing. The data contain 55,000 to 75,000 clones, roughly nine tenths of them seen just once; the ten biggest clones take up around 3%. The sequencing here drew on PBMCs, taken after nivolumab (anti-PD-1) treatment. Receptor source: a person aged 40 to 85 with oral cavity squamous cell carcinoma. Each CDR3 is given with its conserved first and last residue. Each record gives: CDR3 DNA, CDR3 protein, clone size, D gene, V gene, J gene. D genes are given only for firm matches. Clone size is not always given. Where it is, it says once, few, many or a class for expanded clones.

TGCGCCAGCAGCTTGGGGGCTTTATCGAACACTGAAGCTTTCTTT	CASSLGALSNTEAFF	-	-	TRBV5-1	TRBJ1-1
TGTGCCAGCAGCCCTCAGGGAGGACCCGGCAATCAGCCCCAGCATTTT	CASSPQGGPGNQPQHF	once	-	TRBV4-2	TRBJ1-5
TGTGCCAGCAGCTTACGGACTTACAATGAGCAGTTCTTC	CASSLRTYNEQFF	-	-	TRBV7-8	TRBJ2-1
TGTGCCAGCAGCCAAGATCTGGGACTAGCGACAGGAGAGACCCAGTACTTC	CASSQDLGLATGETQYF	once	TRBD2	TRBV4-2	TRBJ2-5
TGTGCCAGCAGCTTAGGGACTAGCGCTTCATTAAATACGCAGTATTTT	CASSLGTSASLNTQYF	-	TRBD2	TRBV7-8	TRBJ2-3
TGCGCCAGCAGCTTGAGGAGGGGGAGCACTGAAGCTTTCTTT	CASSLRRGSTEAFF	once	-	TRBV5-1	TRBJ1-1
TGCGCCAGCAGCCAGAACCCGACAGGCGGAAGTGGAAACACCATATATTTT	CASSQNPTGGSGNTIYF	-	-	TRBV4-1	TRBJ1-3
TGCGCCAGCAGCCAAGAAAGGGACACTGAAGCTTTCTTT	CASSQERDTEAFF	-	-	TRBV4-1	TRBJ1-1
TGTGCCAGCAGCTTGCCAGGGGTGCAGACTAACTATGGCTACACCTTC	CASSLPGVQTNYGYTF	-	-	TRBV5-4	TRBJ1-2
TGTGCCAGTAGTTCCGTACAGGTCAACCTAGGTCAGCCCCAGCATTTT	CASSSVQVNLGQPQHF	-	-	TRBV19	TRBJ1-5
TGCGCCAGCAGCCAAGAGAAGATGAATGAGCAGTTCTTC	CASSQEKMNEQFF	once	-	TRBV4-1	TRBJ2-1
TGCGCCAGCAGCTTGGGAGGGACAGGGAGAGGAAACACCATATATTTT	CASSLGGTGRGNTIYF	-	TRBD1	TRBV5-1	TRBJ1-3
TGTGCCACCAGCACCCAGGGGCGCACTGAAGCTTTCTTT	CATSTQGRTEAFF	-	-	TRBV15	TRBJ1-1
TGCGCCAGCAGCTTACAGGGGCCTACTAATGAAAAACTGTTTTTT	CASSLQGPTNEKLFF	-	TRBD1	TRBV5-1	TRBJ1-4
TGTGCCAGCAGCCTGGACAGCTACAATGAGCAGTTCTTC	CASSLDSYNEQFF	-	-	TRBV2	TRBJ2-1
TGTGCCAGCAGTTTAAGTTTGCTGACCGGCTACGAGCAGTACTTC	CASSLSLLTGYEQYF	-	-	TRBV28	TRBJ2-7
TGTGCCAGTAGTAACACAGGAATGGTCGCCTACAATGAGCAGTTCTTC	CASSNTGMVAYNEQFF	-	-	TRBV19	TRBJ2-1
TGTGCCAGCAGTTTAGGGGGAAATAGTGCGCCGTACGAGCAGTACTTC	CASSLGGNSAPYEQYF	-	-	TRBV28	TRBJ2-7
TGTGCCAGCAGCCTACGGTCGACAGGGACGGGGAATTCACCCCTCCACTTT	CASSLRSTGTGNSPLHF	-	TRBD1	TRBV5-6	TRBJ1-6
TGTGCCAGCAGCCAAATCTCGGGCTCTGGGGCCAACGTCCTGACTTTC	CASSQISGSGANVLTF	-	-	TRBV16	TRBJ2-6
TGTGCCAGCAACGGACAGGTCCAAGAGACCCAGTACTTC	CASNGQVQETQYF	-	TRBD1	TRBV6-1	TRBJ2-5
TGTGCCAGCAGTGTCCAGAATAGCAATCAGCCCCAGCATTTT	CASSVQNSNQPQHF	-	-	TRBV6-1	TRBJ1-5
TGTGCCAGCAGTTTAGCCCGAACTGGACATGTGAGGAAAGAGCAGTACTTC	CASSLARTGHVRKEQYF	-	-	TRBV28	TRBJ2-7
TGTGCCAGTAGTACCGGCGGGGGCCGTAACTATGGCTACACCTTC	CASSTGGGRNYGYTF	-	-	TRBV19	TRBJ1-2
TGTGCCACCAGCAGCAGCGGGAGAAGTGAGCAGTTCTTC	CATSSSGRSEQFF	-	TRBD2	TRBV15	TRBJ2-1
TGTGCCTGGAGTGCCCCAGGGGCGCAAACCATCTATGGCTACACCTTC	CAWSAPGAQTIYGYTF	-	-	TRBV30	TRBJ1-2
TGTGCCAGCAGCTTTGGGACCAACCCGATCTACACTGAAGCTTTCTTT	CASSFGTNPIYTEAFF	-	-	TRBV12-1	TRBJ1-1
TGTGCCAGCTCACTTGACCGACAGGGAGTCTATGGCTACACCTTC	CASSLDRQGVYGYTF	-	TRBD1	TRBV18	TRBJ1-2
TGTGCCAGCTCACCCTTCGAGGGGTTCCAAGAGACCCAGTACTTC	CASSPFEGFQETQYF	-	-	TRBV18	TRBJ2-5
TGTGCCAGTAGTCCGACGGTGAACACTGAAGCTTTCTTT	CASSPTVNTEAFF	-	-	TRBV19	TRBJ1-1
TGTGCCATCAGTGAGCAGCGGGACGAGCAGTACTTC	CAISEQRDEQYF	-	-	TRBV10-3	TRBJ2-7
TGTGCCAGCAGGAGGGCGATAGAGGACCGTCGCACCTTC	CASRRAIEDRRTF	-	-	TRBV6-1	TRBJ1-2
TGTGCCAGCAGTTACAGGGCGAGCAATCAGCCCCAGCATTTT	CASSYRASNQPQHF	-	-	TRBV27	TRBJ1-5
TGCGCCAGCAGCTATTCGGGACAGGGAAACTATGGCTACACCTTC	CASSYSGQGNYGYTF	-	TRBD1	TRBV5-1	TRBJ1-2
TGTGCCAGCAGCTTAGAGGTGGGCAGGGAGTTCGGGCAGTACTTC	CASSLEVGREFGQYF	-	-	TRBV7-2	TRBJ2-7
TGTGCCAGCAGTTACTCGGGAAGAAGACCGGGGACGCAGTATTTT	CASSYSGRRPGTQYF	-	-	TRBV6-5	TRBJ2-3
TGCGCCAGCTTGGATACAGGGCGTAATGAAAAACTGTTTTTT	CASLDTGRNEKLFF	-	-	TRBV10-2	TRBJ1-4
TGTGCCAGCAGAGTAGCGGGGATAATCCAAGAGACCCAGTACTTC	CASRVAGIIQETQYF	-	TRBD2	TRBV28	TRBJ2-5
TGTGCCATCAGTGATCCGGGGTTAGGCGGCGAGCAGTACTTC	CAISDPGLGGEQYF	-	-	TRBV10-3	TRBJ2-7
TGTGCCAGCAGCGTAGCCGGGAGGGCCTCCACAGATACGCAGTATTTT	CASSVAGRASTDTQYF	-	TRBD2	TRBV9	TRBJ2-3
TGTGCCAGCAGCTCGGGGACTAGGTCCTACGAGCAGTACTTC	CASSSGTRSYEQYF	-	TRBD2	TRBV7-9	TRBJ2-7
TGTGCCAGCAGCGTCGGAGGGAAGAACACCGGGGAGCTGTTTTTT	CASSVGGKNTGELFF	-	-	TRBV9	TRBJ2-2
TGTGCCAGCAGCTTAAGGGGGACTCCCACGCTTACCGGGGAGCTGTTTTTT	CASSLRGTPTLTGELFF	-	-	TRBV7-8	TRBJ2-2
TGTGCCAGCAGTTTACAGGGGGGCGGAAACACCATATATTTT	CASSLQGGGNTIYF	-	TRBD1	TRBV6-5	TRBJ1-3
TGTGCCACCCTGGAGTTAGGGACAACCTTTCCCCCTCTATACAATGAGCAGTTCTTC	CATLELGTTFPPLYNEQFF	-	-	TRBV27	TRBJ2-1
TGTGCCAGCAGTTACTCCGCGGGAGAGACCCAGTACTTC	CASSYSAGETQYF	-	-	TRBV6-5	TRBJ2-5
TGTGCCAGTAGTATAGAAGCGGTGAACTATGGCTACACCTTC	CASSIEAVNYGYTF	-	-	TRBV19	TRBJ1-2
TGTGCCAGCAGCGTGGGACTAGCGGGAATCTCGGATACGCAGTATTTT	CASSVGLAGISDTQYF	-	TRBD2	TRBV9	TRBJ2-3
TGTGCCAGCAGCTTAGGGCAAATAAATTCACCCCTCCACTTT	CASSLGQINSPLHF	-	-	TRBV7-9	TRBJ1-6
TGTGCCAGCAGAAGTCTCCCTGGCGGGAGCACAGATACGCAGTATTTT	CASRSLPGGSTDTQYF	few	-	TRBV2	TRBJ2-3
TGTGCCTGGAGTGTTTATCTCCGAAACACCATATATTTT	CAWSVYLRNTIYF	once	-	TRBV30	TRBJ1-3